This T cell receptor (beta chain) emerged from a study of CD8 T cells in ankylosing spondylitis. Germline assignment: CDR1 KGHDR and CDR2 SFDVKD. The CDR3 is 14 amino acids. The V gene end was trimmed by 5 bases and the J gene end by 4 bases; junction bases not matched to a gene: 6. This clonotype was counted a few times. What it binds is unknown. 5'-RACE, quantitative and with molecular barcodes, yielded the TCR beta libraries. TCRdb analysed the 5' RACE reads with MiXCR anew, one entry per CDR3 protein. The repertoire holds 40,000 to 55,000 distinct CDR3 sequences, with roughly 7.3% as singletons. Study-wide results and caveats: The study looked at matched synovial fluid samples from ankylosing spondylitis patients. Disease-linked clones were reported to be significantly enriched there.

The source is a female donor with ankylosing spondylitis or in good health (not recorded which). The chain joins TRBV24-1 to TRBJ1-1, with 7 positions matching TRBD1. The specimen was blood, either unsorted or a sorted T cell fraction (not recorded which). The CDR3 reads CATSGQGFGTEAFF. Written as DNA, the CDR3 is TGTGCCACCAGTGGACAGGGTTTCGGCACTGAAGCTTTCTTT.